These 6 T cell receptor beta chains were sequenced from one sample in a study of CD8+ T cells in alopecia areata (dated by TCRdb to about 2018). Receptor amplification or capture employed the immunoSEQ multiplex PCR assay. To provide template for TCR sequencing, every sample had RNA extracted and reverse transcribed into cDNA. The table comes from immuneACCESS by way of TCRdb, which keeps in-frame sequences with V and J called. Part of the clones is missing from these tables; in studies checked, under half for an unresolved V gene and the rest for unknown reasons. The sample includes about 97,000 clones, with about two fifths observed a single time. The leading ten clones occupy around 1.4% of the sample. The sequencing sample was made of CD4+ T cells sorted from blood. These receptors were obtained from a human donor with alopecia areata.

This clone was counted once. V gene TRBV9 combines with J gene TRBJ2-2, with TRBD1 identical over 9 bases. Germline loops: CDR1 SGDLS, CDR2 YYNGEE. This CDR3 contains 16 residues. Trimming at V came to 4 bases and at J to 5 bases, leaving 9 bases not matched to a gene. CDR3 DNA: TGTGCCAGCAGCTTCCTTACCGGGACAGGGACCGGGGAGCTGTTTTTT. Protein: CASSFLTGTGTGELFF.

This chain links TRBV20-1 with TRBJ1-1; TRBD1 might be the D (6 bases). Looked up from germline, CDR1 is DFQATT and CDR2 is SNEGSKA (reference sequence). The CDR3 runs to 11 residues. V lost 3 bases, J lost 7 bases, and 9 bases lay in between. The CDR3 bases are TGCAGTGCTAGCGGCAGGGGTGAAGCTTTCTTT. Amino acid sequence: CSASGRGEAFF.

The chain uses TRBV30 and TRBJ1-5, with a tentative D call TRBD1 (6 bases). CDR3 length equals 14 residues. V was trimmed by 0 bases and J by 9 bases, leaving 15 bases between them. CDR1 and CDR2 (germline): GTSNPN, SVGIG (reference sequence). The CDR3 region is CAWSVNRDRRPQHF. The CDR3 nucleotides are TGTGCCTGGAGTGTAAACAGGGACCGACGGCCCCAGCATTTT.

The chain is built from TRBV7-2 and TRBJ2-2; 10 nucleotides line up with TRBD1. CDR1 SGHTA and CDR2 FQGNSA come from the germline V gene. V shed 0 bases, J shed 5 bases, and the junction held 0 bases outside the gene matches. The CDR3 spans 15 residues. The CDR3 spells CASSLAGQGTGELFF. The CDR3 DNA sequence: TGTGCCAGCAGCTTAGCGGGACAGGGGACCGGGGAGCTGTTTTTT.

In its sample, this clone was seen a few times. The rearrangement joins TRBV5-1 to TRBJ2-1, with TRBD1 matching 7 bases. Trimming removed 3 bases from V and 7 bases from J; junction bases left unmatched: 13. The CDR3 has 16 residues. Looked up from germline, CDR1 is SGHRS and CDR2 is YFSETQ. Here the CDR3 DNA reads TGCGCCAGCAGCTCGACCGGGACAGAGAGAGGAAATGAGCAGTTCTTC. As protein: CASSSTGTERGNEQFF.

This clone came up many times. CDR3 loop: CASSLTVSGNTIYF. In DNA, the CDR3 is TGTGCCAGCAGCTTAACCGTCTCTGGAAACACCATATATTTT. V usage is TRBV7-9 and J usage is TRBJ1-3, with D unclear. The CDR3 is 14 amino acids. V shed 2 bases and J shed 0 bases, with 5 bases lying between them. From germline, CDR1 is SEHNR and CDR2 FQNEAQ (reference sequence).